This is a list of T cell receptor beta chains from one sample in a study of blood T cell repertoires in COVID-19. TCRdb's table, derived via immunoSEQ multiplex PCR, lists solely in-frame clones and lacks some. The sample has about 170,000 clones, under 85% seen once. Sequencing used PBMCs or T cells enriched from blood (not recorded which). These receptor sequences come from a man in his fifties who had recovered from COVID-19. Each CDR3 is given with its conserved first and last residue. D genes are given only for firm matches. Clone size appears in some rows only: once, few, many, or a class for an expanded clone.

cdr3_aa	cdr3_nt	cdr3_length	clone_size	v_call	j_call	d_call
CASEGLFGNTIYF	TGTGCCAGCGAGGGCCTTTTCGGAAACACCATATATTTT	13	once	TRBV6-5	TRBJ1-3	-
CASSVGTGQGGRSGNTIYF	TGTGCCAGCAGTGTTGGGACAGGGCAAGGTGGGAGATCTGGAAACACCATATATTTT	19	-	TRBV6-1	TRBJ1-3	TRBD1
CASRFGGEGGYTF	TGTGCCAGCAGATTCGGGGGGGAAGGAGGCTACACCTTC	13	-	TRBV28	TRBJ1-2	-
CASSLAGSGDYGYTF	TGTGCCAGCAGCTTGGCCGGGTCGGGGGACTATGGCTACACCTTC	15	-	TRBV5-6	TRBJ1-2	-
CASSPPLAGGSDEQYF	TGCGCCAGCAGCCCACCCCTAGCGGGGGGTAGCGACGAGCAGTACTTC	16	-	TRBV5-1	TRBJ2-7	TRBD2
CASSLAAGDTYEQYF	TGCGCCAGCAGCTTGGCGGCAGGCGATACCTACGAGCAGTACTTC	15	-	TRBV5-1	TRBJ2-7	-
CASSLSGGPREKLFF	TGCGCCAGCAGCTTGTCGGGGGGCCCTCGGGAAAAACTGTTTTTT	15	-	TRBV5-1	TRBJ1-4	-
CAWSGDRGFNYGYTF	TGTGCCTGGAGTGGGGACAGGGGATTTAACTATGGCTACACCTTC	15	-	TRBV30	TRBJ1-2	TRBD1
CASSYPPGGAAYEQYF	TGTGCCAGCAGTTACCCTCCGGGCGGGGCGGCCTACGAGCAGTACTTC	16	-	TRBV6-8	TRBJ2-7	-
CASKEGSNQPQHF	TGTGCCAGCAAGGAGGGAAGCAATCAGCCCCAGCATTTT	13	few	TRBV2	TRBJ1-5	-
CSVEDHRGYTF	TGCAGCGTTGAAGATCACCGGGGCTACACCTTC	11	-	TRBV29-1	TRBJ1-2	-
CAISPQDGSSYNEQFF	TGTGCCATCAGTCCCCAGGACGGGAGCTCCTACAATGAGCAGTTCTTC	16	-	TRBV10-3	TRBJ2-1	-
CASSQAGTGNEKLFF	TGTGCCAGCAGTCAAGCCGGGACAGGGAATGAAAAACTGTTTTTT	15	-	TRBV28	TRBJ1-4	TRBD1
CASSSDRVGTEAFF	TGTGCCAGCAGCTCCGACAGGGTCGGCACTGAAGCTTTCTTT	14	-	TRBV9	TRBJ1-1	TRBD1
CASSLTGVRSPLHF	TGTGCCAGCAGCTTAACAGGGGTCCGTTCACCCCTCCACTTT	14	-	TRBV5-6	TRBJ1-6	TRBD1
CASSVAGGPYNEQFF	TGTGCCAGCAGCGTAGCGGGGGGCCCCTACAATGAGCAGTTCTTC	15	-	TRBV9	TRBJ2-1	-
CASSRLAGTSEETQYF	TGTGCCAGCAGCAGGCTAGCGGGCACAAGCGAGGAGACCCAGTACTTC	16	once	TRBV5-8	TRBJ2-5	TRBD2